This T cell receptor (beta chain) was found in a study of shared clonotypes between healthy human individuals. Study-wide context: Participating donors consisted of two women and a few men aged 18 to 49.

Study results and limitations: Rarefaction gave evidence that sorted-subset sequencing remained incomplete despite large depth. Sample collection involved blood only; tissue repertoires are likely different.

Germline V gene lookup returns CDR1 SGHRS and CDR2 YFSETQ. CDR3 length equals 16 residues. Trimming cost V 2 bases and J 2 bases; bases outside gene matches: 6. The table lists this clone with a count of one. Its antigen remains unknown. In the original analysis: Filtering differed since immunoSEQ provided only junctions, with no quality scores. Data came from immunoSEQ multiplex PCR; TCRdb stores just in-frame clones and leaves some out. V, J and clone size are those of that table, while D and trimming were read from the DNA. The profile shows more than 2,000,000 clones, over 90% of them singletons. V is TRBV5-1 and J is TRBJ2-5; 10 bases are a match to TRBD2. The specimen was naive CD4+ T cells from PBMCs. Subset defined: CD45RA+ positively selected. The TCR comes from a young man in good health. Some clones in this sample may be carry-over from other donors' samples. The CDR3 bases are TGCGCCAGCAGCTTAAGCGGGAGGGGCTCTCAAGAGACCCAGTACTTC. It specifies CASSLSGRGSQETQYF. Full variable domain (outside the CDR3, taken from reference TRBV5-1 and TRBJ2-5): KAGVTQTPRYLIKTRGQQVTLSCSPISGHRSVSWYQQTPGQGLQFLFEYFSETQRNKGNFPGRFSGRQFSNSRSEMNVSTLELGDSALYLCASSLSGRGSQETQYFGPGTRLLVL.